One sample yielded the 18 T cell receptor beta chains listed below, sequenced in a study of T cell responses to AZD1222 COVID-19 vaccine. Assay used: immunoSEQ multiplex PCR; TCRdb lists only in-frame clones, some missing. The sample has 150,000 or so clones; 70% to 90% are singletons. The material was peripheral blood, obtained on day 0 of AZD1222 vaccination. These receptor sequences come from an adult in good health.

The gene calls are TRBV7-2 and TRBJ2-4; maybe TRBD2 (7 bases). The CDR3 length is 14 residues. CDR1 SGHTA and CDR2 FQGNSA come from the germline V gene. V shed 0 bases and J shed 6 bases, with 9 bases lying between them. As DNA, the CDR3 is TGTGCCAGCAGCTTAGCGGGGGGGGCAAACATTCAGTACTTC. Its protein product is CASSLAGGANIQYF.

The chain links TRBV6-2 or TRBV6-3 to TRBJ1-1; tentatively, D is TRBD1 (6 bases). This CDR3 has 15 amino acids. V was shortened by 4 bases and J by 5 bases, with 17 bases between the two germline ends. Germline CDR1 and CDR2: MNHEY and SVGEGT. The CDR3 bases are TGTGCCAGCAGTTCCCCTTCGGGGGGCAAGACTGAAGCTTTCTTT. Amino acids: CASSSPSGGKTEAFF.

This clone was seen only once. The chain combines TRBV19 with TRBJ2-2; 8 nucleotides match TRBD2. The CDR3 consists of 16 residues. The J segment lost 8 bases and the V segment lost 10 bases, leaving 18 bases of the junction unmatched. Germline V gene data show CDR1 as LNHDA and CDR2 as SQIVND (reference sequence). CDR3 sequence (DNA): TGTGCCACCGAATCCGGGACGGGAGCGGGGGTGGGGGAGCTGTTTTTT. Residues: CATESGTGAGVGELFF.

The chain is built from TRBV19 and TRBJ2-5; the D gene is possibly TRBD1 (6 bases). The length of the CDR3 is 15 residues. Between the trimmed V and J ends, which lost 5 bases and 5 bases, there was a span of 18 bases. Germline CDR1 is LNHDA and CDR2 is SQIVND (reference sequence). The CDR3 sequence is CASSLRLPQGETQYF. DNA of the CDR3: TGTGCCAGTAGTCTCAGACTACCCCAGGGGGAGACCCAGTACTTC.

V is TRBV6-5 and J is TRBJ2-7, with 7 nucleotides matching TRBD1. Germline loops: CDR1 MNHEY, CDR2 SVGAGI. The CDR3 runs 14 residues. Trimming at V came to 5 bases and at J to 0 bases, leaving 4 bases not matched to a gene. The CDR3 bases are TGTGCCAGCAGTCGGGGACAGAACTCCTACGAGCAGTACTTC. Its protein product is CASSRGQNSYEQYF.

This chain connects TRBV11-2 to TRBJ1-3; D gene uncertain. Per germline, CDR1 SGHAT and CDR2 FQNNGV. Deletions cut 1 base from V and 4 bases from J, with 8 bases between. The CDR3 has 14 residues. The CDR3 protein is CASSLAGSGNTIYF. CDR3 nucleotides: TGTGCCAGCAGCTTAGCGGGTTCAGGAAACACCATATATTTT.

The chain combines TRBV9 with TRBJ1-1; 8 nucleotides line up with TRBD1. J was trimmed by 0 bases and V by 3 bases; bases with no gene match: 1. Germline V gene data show CDR1 as SGDLS and CDR2 as YYNGEE. The CDR3 covers 14 residues. CDR3 sequence reads: CASSADRVNTEAFF. Written as DNA, the CDR3 is TGTGCCAGCAGCGCGGACAGGGTGAACACTGAAGCTTTCTTT.

This clone was counted only a few times. The rearrangement uses TRBV2 and TRBJ1-2; D gene ambiguous. Germline V lookup: CDR1 SNHLY, CDR2 FYNNEI. The CDR3 has 12 residues. The V end lost 7 bases, the J end lost 4 bases, and 10 bases lay between the germline ends. Here the CDR3 reads CASMREGYGYTF. The DNA of the CDR3 is TGTGCCAGCATGAGGGAAGGCTATGGCTACACCTTC.

The gene calls are TRBV7-3 and TRBJ1-6; D gene ambiguous. V lost 5 bases, J lost 13 bases, and 15 bases lay in between. Per the germline V gene, CDR1 is SGHTA and CDR2 is FQGTGA. This CDR3 comprises 13 residues. This CDR3 is CASSLRRESPLHF. The CDR3 region has the DNA TGTGCCAGCAGCCTCCGAAGGGAGTCTCCCCTCCACTTT.

This chain links TRBV6-4 with TRBJ1-1; 11 positions match TRBD1. The CDR3 runs to 16 residues. The germline gives CDR1 MRHNA, CDR2 SNTAGT. V shed 4 bases, J shed 0 bases, and the junction held 4 bases outside the gene matches. The CDR3 is CASSGTGGYMNTEAFF. The CDR3 DNA reads as TGTGCCAGCAGTGGGACAGGGGGCTATATGAACACTGAAGCTTTCTTT.

The CDR3 is CASSRGLGTEAFF. CDR3 coding DNA: TGTGCCAGCAGTCGGGGGCTTGGGACTGAAGCTTTCTTT. The chain recombines TRBV27 with TRBJ1-1; possible D gene TRBD1, 6 bases. This CDR3 contains 13 residues. V was trimmed by 5 bases and J by 5 bases, leaving 12 bases between them. The V gene's germline CDR1 is MNHEY and CDR2 SMNVEV (reference sequence).

This sequence joins TRBV28 and TRBJ2-2; maybe TRBD1 (6 bases). Germline V CDR1 and CDR2: MDHEN, SYDVKM. The CDR3 is 15 residues long. Trimming pared 6 bases from V and 0 bases from J, leaving 11 bases between. The CDR3 protein is CASSQGHTNTGELFF. CDR3 nucleotides: TGTGCCAGCAGCCAGGGACACACGAACACCGGGGAGCTGTTTTTT. The entire variable domain, with the rest obtained from reference TRBV28 and TRBJ2-2, is as follows: DVKVTQSSRYLVKRTGEKVFLECVQDMDHENMFWYRQDPGLGLRLIYFSYDVKMKEKGDIPEGYSVSREKKERFSLILESASTNQTSMYLCASSQGHTNTGELFFGEGSRLTVL.

The rearrangement uses TRBV20-1 and TRBJ1-4; D remains ambiguous. The CDR3 has 11 amino acids. Germline V CDR1 and CDR2: DFQATT, SNEGSKA (reference sequence). V gave up 6 bases and J gave up 4 bases, with 6 bases separating them. CDR3 coding DNA: TGCAGTGCCTCCCTTAATGAAAAACTGTTTTTT. Encoded protein: CSASLNEKLFF.

The V gene is TRBV30, the J gene TRBJ1-6, with D possibly matching TRBD1 (5 bases). Looked up from germline, CDR1 is GTSNPN and CDR2 is SVGIG (reference sequence). V shed 2 bases and J shed 3 bases, with 11 bases lying between them. The CDR3 loop spans 15 amino acids. CDR3 in amino acids: CAWSPTQGYNSPLHF. CDR3 bases: TGTGCCTGGAGTCCAACCCAGGGCTATAATTCACCCCTCCACTTT.

This clone was counted once. V gene TRBV6-1 combines with J gene TRBJ2-7, with TRBD2 matching 13 bases. The germline V gene encodes CDR1 MNHNS and CDR2 SASEGT. CDR3 length: 16 residues. The V gene end was trimmed by 4 bases and the J gene end by 7 bases; junction bases not matched to a gene: 10. The CDR3: CASSGRTSGSSGEQYF. Here the CDR3 DNA reads TGTGCCAGCAGTGGTCGGACTAGCGGGAGTTCGGGAGAGCAGTACTTC.

The chain couples TRBV29-1 to TRBJ1-1; tentatively, D is TRBD1 (5 bases). Germline-derived CDR1 and CDR2 are SQVTM and ANQGSEA. V lost 6 bases to trimming and J lost 6 bases, with 23 bases between them. This CDR3 contains 15 residues. The CDR3 region has the DNA TGCAGCGTACCTCTGACCCTTAGGGGCCGCGCTGAAGCTTTCTTT. Translated: CSVPLTLRGRAEAFF.

The rearrangement links TRBV27 to TRBJ1-1; 10 nucleotides line up with TRBD1. Germline V gene lookup returns CDR1 MNHEY and CDR2 SMNVEV (reference sequence). This CDR3 is built from 15 residues. V lost 5 bases, J lost 7 bases, and 10 bases stayed unmatched. The CDR3 bases are TGTGCCAGCAGTCCGGGACAGGGGACCTTCGGTGAAGCTTTCTTT. Protein product: CASSPGQGTFGEAFF.

The chain joins TRBV19 to TRBJ1-2, with TRBD1 matching 8 bases. J lost 3 bases, V lost 5 bases, and 8 bases had no gene match. The CDR3 has 15 residues. Germline-derived CDR1 and CDR2 are LNHDA and SQIVND (reference sequence). The CDR3 DNA reads TGTGCCAGTAGTCCAACCGGGACAGGATACTATGGCTACACCTTC. It specifies CASSPTGTGYYGYTF.